The entry below gives a single T cell receptor beta chain sequence along with its context. Its antigen is undetermined. The V gene's germline CDR1 is KGHSH and CDR2 LQKENI. V lost 0 bases, J lost 5 bases, and 15 bases lay in between. The CDR3 extends over 16 amino acids. Sequencing used immunoSEQ multiplex PCR; TCRdb keeps in-frame clones, though not all of them. Of around 65,000 clones detected, over 90% appear once; the ten largest clones hold roughly 5.3%. The sample is drawn from a study of cytomegalovirus exposure and HLA in healthy donors. Study results and limitations: Among TCR beta chains, those listed as cytomegalovirus-associated numbered approximately 150.

The chain has TRBV18 and TRBJ2-3, with D possibly being TRBD1 (6 bases). The TCR was taken from a man between 18 and 35 years old in good health and CMV-seropositive. Sequenced input: PBMCs. CDR3 coding DNA: TGTGCCAGCTCACCACCGACAGGTCCTGCGGGAGATACGCAGTATTTT. Translated, it gives CASSPPTGPAGDTQYF.